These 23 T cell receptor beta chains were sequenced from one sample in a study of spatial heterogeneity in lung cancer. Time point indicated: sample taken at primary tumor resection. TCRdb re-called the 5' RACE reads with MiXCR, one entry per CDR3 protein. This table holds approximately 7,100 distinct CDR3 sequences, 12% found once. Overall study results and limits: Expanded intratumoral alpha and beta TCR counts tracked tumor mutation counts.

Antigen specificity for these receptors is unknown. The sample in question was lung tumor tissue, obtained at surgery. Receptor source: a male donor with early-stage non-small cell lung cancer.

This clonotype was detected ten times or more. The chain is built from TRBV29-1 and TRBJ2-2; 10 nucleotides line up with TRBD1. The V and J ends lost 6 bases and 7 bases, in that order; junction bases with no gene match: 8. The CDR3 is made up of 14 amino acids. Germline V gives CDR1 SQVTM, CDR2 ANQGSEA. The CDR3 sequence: CSVAPGQGNGELFF. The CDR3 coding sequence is TGCAGCGTCGCCCCGGGACAGGGGAACGGGGAGCTGTTTTTT.

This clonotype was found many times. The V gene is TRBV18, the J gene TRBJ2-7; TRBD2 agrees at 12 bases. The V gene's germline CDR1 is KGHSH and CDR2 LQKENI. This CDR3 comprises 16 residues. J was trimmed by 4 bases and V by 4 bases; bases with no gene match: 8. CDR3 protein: CASSQGLAGGPYEQYF. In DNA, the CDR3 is TGTGCCAGCTCACAGGGTCTAGCGGGAGGGCCTTACGAGCAGTACTTC.

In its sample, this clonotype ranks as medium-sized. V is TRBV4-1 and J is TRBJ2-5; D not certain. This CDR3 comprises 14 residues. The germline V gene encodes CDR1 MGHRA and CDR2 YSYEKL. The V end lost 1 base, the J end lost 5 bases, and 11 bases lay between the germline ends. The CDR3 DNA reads TGCGCCAGCAGCCAAGCCCCCGAACCGGAGACCCAGTACTTC. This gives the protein CASSQAPEPETQYF.

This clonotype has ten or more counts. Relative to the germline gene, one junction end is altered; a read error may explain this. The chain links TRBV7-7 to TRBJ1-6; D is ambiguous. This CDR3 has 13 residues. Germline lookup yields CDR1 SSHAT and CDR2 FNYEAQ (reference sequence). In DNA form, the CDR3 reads TGTGCTAGCAGCTTAGTTCAGAATTCACCCCTCCACTTT. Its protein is CASSLVQNSPLHF.

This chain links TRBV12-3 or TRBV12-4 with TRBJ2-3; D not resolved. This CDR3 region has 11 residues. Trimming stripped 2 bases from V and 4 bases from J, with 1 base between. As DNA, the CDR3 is TGTGCCAGCAGTTTACCAGATACGCAGTATTTT. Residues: CASSLPDTQYF.

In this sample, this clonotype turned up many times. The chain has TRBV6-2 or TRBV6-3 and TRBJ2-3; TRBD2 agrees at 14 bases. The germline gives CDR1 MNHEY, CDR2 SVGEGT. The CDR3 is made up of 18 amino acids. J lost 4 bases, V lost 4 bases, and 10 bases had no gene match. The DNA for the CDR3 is TGTGCCAGCAGTTGGGGGCCGGGACTAGCGGGAGAAGCAGATACGCAGTATTTT. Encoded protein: CASSWGPGLAGEADTQYF.

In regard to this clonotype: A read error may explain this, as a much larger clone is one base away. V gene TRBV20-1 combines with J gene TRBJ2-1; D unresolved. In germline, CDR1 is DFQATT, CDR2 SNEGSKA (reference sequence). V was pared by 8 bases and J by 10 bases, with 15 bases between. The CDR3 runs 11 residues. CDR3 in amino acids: CSSRIGREQFF. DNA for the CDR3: TGCAGTTCCCGGATAGGGCGAGAGCAGTTCTTC.

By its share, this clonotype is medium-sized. The CDR3 is CASSAGLAGNTGELFF. In DNA, the CDR3 is TGTGCCAGCAGCGCCGGACTAGCGGGCAACACCGGGGAGCTGTTTTTT. The chain combines TRBV5-6 with TRBJ2-2, with 11 bases matching TRBD2. With 4 bases clipped from V and 2 bases from J, the junction kept 4 bases outside the gene matches. Germline assignment: CDR1 SGHDT and CDR2 YYEEEE. This CDR3 has 16 amino acids.

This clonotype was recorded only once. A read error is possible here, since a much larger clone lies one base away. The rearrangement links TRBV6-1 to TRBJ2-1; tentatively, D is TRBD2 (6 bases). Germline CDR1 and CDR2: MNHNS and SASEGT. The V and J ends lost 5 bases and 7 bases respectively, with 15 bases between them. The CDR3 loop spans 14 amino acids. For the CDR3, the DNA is TGTGCCAGCAGTCGCCGGCGGGGTAAGAATGAGCAGTTCTTC. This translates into CASSRRRGKNEQFF.

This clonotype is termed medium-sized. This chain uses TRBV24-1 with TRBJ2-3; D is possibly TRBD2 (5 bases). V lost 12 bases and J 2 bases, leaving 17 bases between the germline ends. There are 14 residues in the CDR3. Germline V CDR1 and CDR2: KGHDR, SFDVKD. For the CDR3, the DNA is TGTGCCCCGAACATAGCTAGCTCCACAGATACGCAGTATTTT. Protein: CAPNIASSTDTQYF.

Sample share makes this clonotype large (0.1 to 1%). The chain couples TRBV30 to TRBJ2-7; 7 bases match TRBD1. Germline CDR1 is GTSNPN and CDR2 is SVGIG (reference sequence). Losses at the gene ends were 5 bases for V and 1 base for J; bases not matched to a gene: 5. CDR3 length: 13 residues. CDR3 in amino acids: CAWVGTDSYEQYF. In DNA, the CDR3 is TGTGCCTGGGTAGGGACAGATTCCTACGAGCAGTACTTC.

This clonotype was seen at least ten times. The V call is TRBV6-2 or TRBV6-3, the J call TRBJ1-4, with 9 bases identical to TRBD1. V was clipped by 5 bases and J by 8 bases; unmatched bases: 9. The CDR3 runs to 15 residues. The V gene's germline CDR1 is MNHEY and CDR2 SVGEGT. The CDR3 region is CASSNHRGRWEKLFF. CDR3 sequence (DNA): TGTGCCAGCAGTAATCACAGGGGGCGTTGGGAAAAACTGTTTTTT.

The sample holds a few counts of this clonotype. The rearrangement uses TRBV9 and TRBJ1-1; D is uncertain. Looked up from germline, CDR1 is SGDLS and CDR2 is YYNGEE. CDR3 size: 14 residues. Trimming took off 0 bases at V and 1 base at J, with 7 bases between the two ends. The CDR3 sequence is CASSVGGRNTEAFF. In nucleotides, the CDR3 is TGTGCCAGCAGCGTAGGAGGACGGAACACTGAAGCTTTCTTT. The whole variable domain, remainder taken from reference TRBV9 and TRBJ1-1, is DSGVTQTPKHLITATGQRVTLRCSPRSGDLSVYWYQQSLDQGLQFLIQYYNGEERAKGNILERFSAQQFPDLHSELNLSSLELGDSALYFCASSVGGRNTEAFFGQGTRLTVV.

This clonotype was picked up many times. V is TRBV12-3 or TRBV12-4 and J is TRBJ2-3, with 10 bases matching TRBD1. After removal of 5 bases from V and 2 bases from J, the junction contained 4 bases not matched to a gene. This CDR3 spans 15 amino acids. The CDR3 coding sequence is TGTGCCAGCAGTCCGGGACAGGGGCACACAGATACGCAGTATTTT. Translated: CASSPGQGHTDTQYF.

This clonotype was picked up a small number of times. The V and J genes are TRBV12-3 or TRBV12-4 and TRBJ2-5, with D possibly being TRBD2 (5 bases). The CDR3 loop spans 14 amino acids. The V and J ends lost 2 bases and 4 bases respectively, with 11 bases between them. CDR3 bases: TGTGCCAGCAGTTTACGAGGGTTTGGAGAGACCCAGTACTTC. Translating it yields CASSLRGFGETQYF.

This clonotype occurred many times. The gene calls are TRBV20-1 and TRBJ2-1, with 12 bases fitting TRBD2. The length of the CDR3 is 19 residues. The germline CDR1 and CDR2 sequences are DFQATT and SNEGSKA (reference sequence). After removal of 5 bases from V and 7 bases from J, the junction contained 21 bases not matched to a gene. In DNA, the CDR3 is TGCAGTGCTCGTTTGCGGCCACCCGTGACTAGCGGGAGCGTTAATGAGCAGTTCTTC. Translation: CSARLRPPVTSGSVNEQFF.

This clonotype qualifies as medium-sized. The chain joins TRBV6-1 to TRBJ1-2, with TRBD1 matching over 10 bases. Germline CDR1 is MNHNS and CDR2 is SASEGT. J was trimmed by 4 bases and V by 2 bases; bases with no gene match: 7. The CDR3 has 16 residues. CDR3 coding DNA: TGTGCCAGCAGTGAAACGGGACAGGGGCGGATCTATGGCTACACCTTC. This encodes CASSETGQGRIYGYTF.

This CDR3 is CASSERMGNTEAFF. In nucleotides, the CDR3 is TGTGCCAGCAGTGAAAGAATGGGGAACACTGAAGCTTTCTTT. The gene calls are TRBV6-1 and TRBJ1-1; no clear D gene. The CDR3 is made up of 14 amino acids. The ends were cut back, 2 bases at V and 1 base at J, with 8 bases in the middle. Germline CDR1 and CDR2: MNHNS and SASEGT.

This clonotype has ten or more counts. The CDR3 protein is CASSFPRGIGYTF. The CDR3 coding sequence is TGTGCCAGCAGCTTTCCCAGGGGGATTGGCTACACCTTC. The chain couples TRBV11-1 to TRBJ1-2; 7 bases agree with TRBD1. Trimming at V came to 3 bases and at J to 7 bases, leaving 5 bases not matched to a gene. Germline assignment: CDR1 SGHAT and CDR2 FQDESV (reference sequence). The CDR3 is 13 amino acids.

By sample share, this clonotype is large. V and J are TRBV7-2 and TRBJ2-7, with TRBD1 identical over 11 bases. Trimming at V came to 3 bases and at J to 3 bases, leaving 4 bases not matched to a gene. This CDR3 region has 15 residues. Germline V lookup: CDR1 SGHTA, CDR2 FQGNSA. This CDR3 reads CASSFAGTGGYEQYF. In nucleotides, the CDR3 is TGTGCCAGCAGCTTCGCCGGGACAGGGGGCTACGAGCAGTACTTC.

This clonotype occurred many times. Here the CDR3 DNA reads TGCGCCAGCAGCCAAGGAGGAGCCGGGCCACCATCCCCTGAGGAGCAGTACTTC. This gives the protein CASSQGGAGPPSPEEQYF. The rearrangement joins TRBV4-3 to TRBJ2-7; D uncertain. V lost 1 base, J lost 7 bases, and 26 bases lay in between. There are 18 residues in the CDR3. Germline V gene lookup returns CDR1 LGHNA and CDR2 YSLEER.

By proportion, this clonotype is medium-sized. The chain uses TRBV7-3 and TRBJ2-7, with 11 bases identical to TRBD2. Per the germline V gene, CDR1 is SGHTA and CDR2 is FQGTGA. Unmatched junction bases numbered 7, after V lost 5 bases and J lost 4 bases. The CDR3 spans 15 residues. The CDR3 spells CASSVTGTSGYEQYF. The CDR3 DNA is TGTGCCAGCAGCGTCACCGGGACTAGCGGTTACGAGCAGTACTTC.

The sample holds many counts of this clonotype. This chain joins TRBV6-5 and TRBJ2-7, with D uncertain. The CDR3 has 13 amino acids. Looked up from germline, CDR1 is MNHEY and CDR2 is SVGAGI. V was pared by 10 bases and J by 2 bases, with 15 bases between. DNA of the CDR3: TGTGCCACCACCCCCGGGCCCCCCTACGAGCAGTACTTC. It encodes CATTPGPPYEQYF.